This T cell receptor (beta chain) was captured in a study of cytomegalovirus exposure and HLA in healthy donors. General study results and limits: Researchers counted 164 TCR beta chains as cytomegalovirus-associated. Among immune exposure information, only CMV serostatus was available. Later analysis showed TCR association rates varying by HLA locus, highest for DRB1 and lowest for HLA-C. Analyzed later, most CMV-associated TCR beta chains appeared HLA-restricted.

For this clone: Its cognate antigen is unknown.

V lost 5 bases to trimming and J lost 6 bases, with 10 bases between them. CDR1 and CDR2 (germline): MNHEY, SVGAGI. The CDR3 has 12 residues. A multiplex PCR was run with 60 Vbeta primers and 13 Jbeta primers. Sequenced by immunoSEQ multiplex PCR; TCRdb stores in-frame clones only, minus some. This table has fewer than 150,000 clones, 77% appearing once. This TCR came from a human donor in good health. V usage is TRBV6-5 and J usage is TRBJ1-1; no definite D call. Specimen: PBMCs. The CDR3 DNA follows: TGTGCCAGCAGTCCACGAGGAGCTGAAGCTTTCTTT. Amino acid sequence: CASSPRGAEAFF.